The sequence of this T cell receptor beta chain was determined in a study of T cells in Graves' hyperthyroidism and ophthalmopathy. Findings and limits, study-wide: Median prediction lead before ophthalmopathy onset was 5.5 to 7 months with the model.

Germline CDR1 is DFQATT and CDR2 is SNEGSKA (reference sequence). The junction had 8 bases not matched to a gene; V was cut back by 0 bases and J by 0 bases. The CDR3 is 18 residues long. As regards this clonotype: Its antigen is unidentified.

Using RNA transcripts as the source, TCR beta CDR3 regions were amplified. The HTBI primer set drove a first-round RT-PCR of the TCR CDR3. TCRdb re-called the multiplex PCR reads through MiXCR, storing one row per CDR3 protein. The table has around 600,000 distinct CDR3 sequences, 12% to 15% seen once; the top ten hold over 6%. Sequences were obtained from blood. The chain combines TRBV20-1 with TRBJ2-3; 11 bases are a match to TRBD2. The source of this sequence is a woman between 18 and 29 years old with Graves' ophthalmopathy. CDR3 sequence: CSARDKGLAASSTDTQYF. In nucleotides, the CDR3 is TGCAGTGCTAGAGATAAGGGACTAGCGGCTTCTAGCACAGATACGCAGTATTTT.